The 17 T cell receptor beta chains given below trace back to one sample, sequenced in a study of blood T cell repertoires in COVID-19. Produced via immunoSEQ multiplex PCR; TCRdb's table is partial and in-frame only. The sample has 20,000 to 30,000 clones; approximately 92% are singletons. Sequencing input: peripheral blood. Receptor source: a human donor in a cohort sampled during active COVID-19.

The chain recombines TRBV4-3 with TRBJ1-1, with 9 nucleotides matching TRBD1. The CDR3 is 13 residues long. Per germline, CDR1 LGHNA and CDR2 YSLEER. V was pared by 9 bases and J by 3 bases, with 5 bases of the junction left unmatched. CDR3 nucleotide sequence: TGCGCCAGTACGTGGGACAGGGACACTGAAGCTTTCTTT. This gives the protein CASTWDRDTEAFF.

The V and J genes are TRBV6-1 and TRBJ1-3, with D unresolved. This CDR3 spans 17 amino acids. The V end lost 4 bases, the J end lost 4 bases, and 20 bases lay between the germline ends. Germline CDR1 and CDR2: MNHNS and SASEGT. CDR3 nucleotide sequence: TGTGCCAGCAGTGGAGGGATCGGCGGGAGCGGAGGAAACACCATATATTTT. Its translation: CASSGGIGGSGGNTIYF.

This rearrangement joins TRBV20-1 to TRBJ2-7, with 7 bases that match TRBD2. The germline CDR1 and CDR2 sequences are DFQATT and SNEGSKA (reference sequence). CDR3 size: 13 residues. With V trimmed by 3 bases and J by 2 bases, 4 bases remained unmatched. In nucleotides, the CDR3 is TGCAGTGCTAGTGAGCGGGGACCCTACGAGCAGTACTTC. Protein: CSASERGPYEQYF.

In DNA, the CDR3 is TGTGCCAGCAGCATACAGGGAACTGAAGCTTTCTTT. It translates to CASSIQGTEAFF. The chain combines TRBV5-6 with TRBJ1-1; D is possibly TRBD1 (6 bases). CDR3 length: 12 residues. Germline CDR1 and CDR2: SGHDT and YYEEEE. V lost 4 bases, J lost 5 bases, and 9 bases lay in between.

V gene TRBV7-9 combines with J gene TRBJ1-1, with TRBD1 as a possible D gene (6 bases). In germline, CDR1 is SEHNR, CDR2 FQNEAQ (reference sequence). There are 13 residues in the CDR3. Trimming took 4 bases from V and 3 from J, leaving 9 bases between them. CDR3: CASSYSGDTEAFF. The CDR3 DNA reads TGTGCCAGCAGCTATTCAGGGGACACTGAAGCTTTCTTT. The complete variable domain, with remaining parts taken from reference TRBV7-9 and TRBJ1-1, reads DTGVSQNPRHKITKRGQNVTFRCDPISEHNRLYWYRQTLGQGPEFLTYFQNEAQLEKSRLLSDRFSAERPKGSFSTLEIQRTEQGDSAMYLCASSYSGDTEAFFGQGTRLTVV.

The chain has TRBV10-3 and TRBJ2-5; tentatively, D is TRBD2 (7 bases). Germline V gene sequence: CDR1 ENHRY, CDR2 SYGVKD. The CDR3 runs 15 residues. The germline V and J ends were trimmed by 0 bases and 5 bases, with 13 bases remaining between them. CDR3 nucleotides: TGTGCCATCAGTGAGTCAAGAGGGGGGGAGGAGACCCAGTACTTC. Protein: CAISESRGGEETQYF.

The chain carries TRBV29-1 and TRBJ2-1, with D possibly matching TRBD2 (6 bases). This CDR3 has 16 amino acids. V lost 0 bases, J lost 9 bases, and 21 bases lay in between. The germline CDR1 and CDR2 sequences are SQVTM and ANQGSEA. The DNA for the CDR3 is TGCAGCGTTGAAGATTGGGACTCCATTCGGGGAGCTGAGCAGTTCTTC. Translating gives CSVEDWDSIRGAEQFF.

J is TRBJ1-1 and V is TRBV18, with 9 bases lining up with TRBD1. The germline V gene has CDR1 KGHSH and CDR2 LQKENI. CDR3 length: 13 residues. V lost 4 bases, J lost 6 bases, and 3 bases stayed unmatched. The CDR3 sequence: CASSRTGASEAFF. CDR3 nucleotides: TGTGCCAGCTCACGGACAGGGGCTTCTGAAGCTTTCTTT. Supplemented by reference TRBV18 and TRBJ1-1, the full variable domain reads NAGVMQNPRHLVRRRGQEARLRCSPMKGHSHVYWYRQLPEEGLKFMVYLQKENIIDESGMPKERFSAEFPKEGPSILRIQQVVRGDSAAYFCASSRTGASEAFFGQGTRLTVV.

The rearrangement links TRBV6-5 to TRBJ1-3; 9 bases line up with TRBD1. Germline-derived CDR1 and CDR2 are MNHEY and SVGAGI. J lost 4 bases, V lost 2 bases, and 3 bases had no gene match. The CDR3 totals 15 residues. In nucleotides, the CDR3 is TGTGCCAGCAGTTACGCGACAGGGGGAGGAAACACCATATATTTT. Amino acids: CASSYATGGGNTIYF.

This clone showed up just a few times. The DNA of the CDR3 is TGTGCCAGCAGCCCCCGACAGGGTGGGAACGAGCAGTACTTC. Its protein product is CASSPRQGGNEQYF. The J gene is TRBJ2-7, the V gene TRBV3-1 (or the pseudogene TRBV3-2); 7 bases agree with TRBD1. Germline V gene lookup returns CDR1 LGHDT and CDR2 YNNKEL (reference sequence). V gave up 4 bases and J gave up 5 bases; unmatched junction bases: 8. This CDR3 has 14 residues.

The chain couples TRBV19 to TRBJ1-2, with TRBD1 identical over 7 bases. The CDR3 loop spans 14 amino acids. Per the germline V gene, CDR1 is LNHDA and CDR2 is SQIVND (reference sequence). V lost 3 bases and J lost 5; bases outside the gene matches: 6. The CDR3 loop reads CASSIDRDGYGYTF. DNA of the CDR3: TGTGCCAGTAGTATCGACAGGGATGGTTATGGCTACACCTTC.

This clone was observed a single time. The chain couples TRBV28 to TRBJ1-6; a possible D gene is TRBD1 (6 bases). Trimming removed 3 bases from V and 5 bases from J, with 20 bases in between. Germline values: CDR1 MDHEN, CDR2 SYDVKM. The CDR3 runs 18 residues. The CDR3 reads CASSFDAPGAANNSPLHF. In DNA, the CDR3 is TGTGCCAGCAGTTTCGATGCCCCAGGGGCAGCTAATAATTCACCCCTCCACTTT.

This chain joins TRBV19 and TRBJ1-5; tentatively, D is TRBD1 (6 bases). Germline V gene lookup returns CDR1 LNHDA and CDR2 SQIVND (reference sequence). Between the trimmed V and J ends, which lost 2 bases and 0 bases, there was a span of 8 bases. The CDR3 runs to 15 residues. The CDR3 is CASSIRTDSNQPQHF. Here the CDR3 DNA reads TGTGCCAGTAGTATAAGGACAGATAGCAATCAGCCCCAGCATTTT.

The chain couples TRBV2 to TRBJ2-5; a weak D match, TRBD1 (5 bases). The germline V gene has CDR1 SNHLY and CDR2 FYNNEI. With 8 bases removed from V and 5 bases from J, the gap between germline ends came to 18 bases. The CDR3 runs to 14 residues. The CDR3 spells CASCLQGLGETQYF. DNA for the CDR3: TGTGCCAGCTGCCTTCAGGGTTTAGGGGAGACCCAGTACTTC.

This rearrangement joins TRBV5-4 to TRBJ1-3; D gene ambiguous. V was pared by 0 bases and J by 0 bases, with 4 bases between. Germline CDR1 and CDR2: SGHNT and YYREEE (reference sequence). This CDR3 contains 14 residues. The CDR3 region is CASSLDSSGNTIYF. For the CDR3, the DNA is TGTGCCAGCAGCTTGGACAGCTCTGGAAACACCATATATTTT.

The J gene is TRBJ1-5, the V gene TRBV29-1; no firm D call. This CDR3 spans 13 amino acids. V lost 7 bases to trimming and J lost 5 bases, with 15 bases between them. CDR1 and CDR2 from the germline V gene are SQVTM and ANQGSEA. The CDR3 protein is CSALWGVDQPQHF. CDR3 in DNA: TGCAGCGCGTTATGGGGAGTGGATCAGCCCCAGCATTTT.

The chain carries TRBV4-1 and TRBJ2-3, with D possibly TRBD2 on 5 matching bases. Trimming removed 0 bases at V and 0 bases at J, with 22 bases between. The CDR3 covers 20 residues. Per germline, CDR1 MGHRA and CDR2 YSYEKL. CDR3 in DNA: TGCGCCAGCAGCCAAGATGTAGGGCCCGAGCGGAGGACTAGCACAGATACGCAGTATTTT. Amino acids: CASSQDVGPERRTSTDTQYF.